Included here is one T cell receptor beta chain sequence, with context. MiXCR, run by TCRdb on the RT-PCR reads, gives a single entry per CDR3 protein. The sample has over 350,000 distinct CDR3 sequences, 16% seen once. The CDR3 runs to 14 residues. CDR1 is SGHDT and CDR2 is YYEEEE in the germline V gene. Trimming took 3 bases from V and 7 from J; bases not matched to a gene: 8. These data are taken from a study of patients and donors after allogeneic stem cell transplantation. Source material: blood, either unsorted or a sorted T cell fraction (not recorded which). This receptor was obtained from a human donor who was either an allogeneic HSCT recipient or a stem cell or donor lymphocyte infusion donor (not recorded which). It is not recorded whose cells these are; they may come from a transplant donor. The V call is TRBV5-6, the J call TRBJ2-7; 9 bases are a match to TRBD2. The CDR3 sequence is CASSSGLAEGEQYF. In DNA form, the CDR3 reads TGTGCCAGCAGCTCGGGACTAGCAGAGGGGGAGCAGTACTTC.